This is a list of T cell receptor beta chains from one sample in a study of blood T cell repertoires in COVID-19. The table came from immunoSEQ multiplex PCR; TCRdb's copy has only in-frame clones and leaves some out. The repertoire has under 200,000 clones, 65% to 80% of them found once; the top ten carry about 8.3%. The sequenced material came from peripheral blood. The receptors originated from a man aged 55 to 70 with acute or convalescent COVID-19. CDR3s include the opening cysteine and the closing phenylalanine or tryptophan.

TRBJ1-4 | TRBV7-9 | CASSMGHVNEKLFF
TRBJ1-1 | TRBV7-9 | CASSLYAGNTEAFF
TRBJ1-4 | TRBV24-1 | CATSDGQGGTNEKLFF
TRBJ2-7 | TRBV7-2 | CASSLSRGTSGGLREQYF
TRBJ1-2 | TRBV5-6 | CASSPGQGDYTF
TRBJ1-6 | TRBV5-5 | CASSLTWDRGNSPLHF
TRBJ2-7 | TRBV30 | CAWSVKGDRAEYF
TRBJ1-1 | TRBV2 | CASRGDRNTEAFF
TRBJ2-7 | TRBV30 | CAWSIAGTVEQYF
TRBJ1-6 | TRBV21-1 | CASSSRDRVNSPLHF
TRBJ2-5 | TRBV5-6 | CASSLDGPQETQYF
TRBJ2-1 | TRBV5-6 | CASSSGGAYNEQFF
TRBJ2-3 | TRBV6-5 | CASRAGGGSDTQYF
TRBJ1-5 | TRBV3-1/TRBV3-2 | CASSQGGSPNQPQHF
TRBJ2-7 | TRBV21-1 | CASSKRNQGQGAVGGIYEQYF
TRBJ2-5 | TRBV7-7 | CASSPSGGQMGETQYF
TRBJ1-2 | TRBV3-1/TRBV3-2 | CASSSGKNYGYTF
TRBJ2-1 | TRBV30 | CAWSTDRGYNEQFF
TRBJ2-6 | TRBV30 | CAWSSGTRANVLTF
TRBJ1-5 | TRBV7-9 | CASSLGGGARQPQHF
TRBJ1-1 | TRBV3-1/TRBV3-2 | CASSQNRDSEAFF
TRBJ1-1 | TRBV7-2 | CASSLRFVEAFF
TRBJ1-4 | TRBV30 | CALTWGRAPEKLFF
TRBJ2-5 | TRBV24-1 | CATSDYSQETQYF
TRBJ2-3 | TRBV19 | CASGDRQGDTQYF
TRBJ2-7 | TRBV12-3/TRBV12-4 | CASSADSYEQYF
TRBJ1-4 | TRBV5-1 | CASSPGRGSEKLFF
TRBJ2-7 | TRBV13 | CASSLDSSYEQYF
TRBJ2-7 | TRBV7-9 | CASSLKGQAEGGEQYF
TRBJ2-1 | TRBV24-1 | CATSDAGTVTYNEQFF
TRBJ2-7 | TRBV18 | CASSPPGQGSEQYF
TRBJ1-1 | TRBV19 | CASSPRDRLMNTEAFF
TRBJ2-7 | TRBV24-1 | CATSQGDYEQYF
TRBJ2-6 | TRBV7-3 | CASSLIGRGSSGANVLTF
TRBJ1-5 | TRBV7-8 | CASSSTPGQGAQSNQPQHF
TRBJ2-7 | TRBV9 | CASSPLAGIVYEQYF
TRBJ1-5 | TRBV5-5 | CASSLTAKQDLNAQHF
TRBJ2-3 | TRBV7-9 | CASSFVLDSTDTQYF
TRBJ1-4 | TRBV6-1 | CASSEWAGTNEKLFF
TRBJ1-5 | TRBV4-3 | CASSQDQGRYQPQHF
TRBJ2-3 | TRBV5-4 | CASSFETATDTQYF
TRBJ1-1 | TRBV6-1 | CASSEGTGGRNEAFF
TRBJ2-7 | TRBV13 | CASSRAGRQYEQYF
TRBJ2-5 | TRBV4-2 | CASSQGDRDQETQYF
TRBJ1-1 | TRBV19 | CASSLEVRTEAFF
TRBJ1-1 | TRBV24-1 | CATQRQSNTEAFF
TRBJ2-1 | TRBV5-6 | CASSLISYEQFF
TRBJ2-5 | TRBV11-3 | CASSLNGGAGETQYF
TRBJ2-1 | TRBV19 | CASSIVGLAYNEQFF
TRBJ1-1 | TRBV21-1 | CASSKDRGSQNTEAFF
TRBJ2-3 | TRBV29-1 | CSADQGVSTDTQYF
TRBJ1-1 | TRBV9 | CASSAGEGFNWYSRTEAFF
TRBJ1-5 | TRBV7-6 | CASSLDRGLVQPQHF